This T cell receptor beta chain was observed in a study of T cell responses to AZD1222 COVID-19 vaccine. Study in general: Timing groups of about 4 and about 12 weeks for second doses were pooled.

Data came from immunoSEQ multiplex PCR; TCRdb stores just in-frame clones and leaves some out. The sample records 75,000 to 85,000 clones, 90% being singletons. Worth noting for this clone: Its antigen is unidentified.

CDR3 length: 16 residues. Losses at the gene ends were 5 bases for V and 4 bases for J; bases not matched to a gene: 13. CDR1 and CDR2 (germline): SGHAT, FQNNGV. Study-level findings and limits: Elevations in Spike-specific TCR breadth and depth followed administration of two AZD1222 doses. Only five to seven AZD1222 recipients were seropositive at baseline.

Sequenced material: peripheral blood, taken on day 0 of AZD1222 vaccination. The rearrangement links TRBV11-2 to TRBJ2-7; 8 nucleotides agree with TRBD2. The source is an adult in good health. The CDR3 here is CASSPLGLAGGYEQYF. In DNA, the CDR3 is TGTGCCAGCAGCCCGCTTGGGCTAGCGGGCGGGTACGAGCAGTACTTC.